The T cell receptor beta chain under discussion was sequenced for a study of cytomegalovirus exposure and HLA in healthy donors. For the study at large: Genotyping of 400 or so donors showed that about 84% belonged to the Caucasian-associated ancestry cluster.

Primers for the PCR totalled 60 Vbeta and 13 Jbeta. Libraries were prepared by immunoSEQ multiplex PCR; TCRdb keeps only in-frame clonotypes and omits some of them. The sample comprises more than 130,000 clones, 70% to 80% of which are singletons, and approximately 4% rests with the top ten. The study's findings and limits: The classifier reportedly diagnosed cytomegalovirus status with high sensitivity and specificity.

Details on this clone: Its antigen is as yet unknown.

Each of the donors was a healthy bone marrow donor. This clonotype was sampled from a man between 18 and 35 years old in good health and CMV-seronegative. The sample comprised PBMCs.

The CDR3 reads CASSLIRTPTYEQYF. The DNA of the CDR3 is TGTGCCAGCAGCTTAATTCGGACACCAACCTACGAGCAGTACTTC. The V call is TRBV11-2, the J call TRBJ2-7; maybe TRBD1 (5 bases). The V and J ends lost 2 bases and 2 bases respectively, with 13 bases between them. Germline V lookup: CDR1 SGHAT, CDR2 FQNNGV. This CDR3 region has 15 residues.